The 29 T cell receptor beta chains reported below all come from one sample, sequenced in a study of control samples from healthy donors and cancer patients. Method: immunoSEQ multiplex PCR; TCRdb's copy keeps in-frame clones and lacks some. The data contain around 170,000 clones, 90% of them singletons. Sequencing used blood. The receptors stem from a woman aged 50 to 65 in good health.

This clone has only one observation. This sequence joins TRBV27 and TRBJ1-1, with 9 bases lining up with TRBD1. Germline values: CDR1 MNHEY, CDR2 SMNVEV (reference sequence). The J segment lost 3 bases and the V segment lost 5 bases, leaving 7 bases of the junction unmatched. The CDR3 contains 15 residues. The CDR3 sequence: CASSPGTGRDTEAFF. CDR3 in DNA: TGTGCCAGCAGTCCAGGGACAGGGAGGGACACTGAAGCTTTCTTT.

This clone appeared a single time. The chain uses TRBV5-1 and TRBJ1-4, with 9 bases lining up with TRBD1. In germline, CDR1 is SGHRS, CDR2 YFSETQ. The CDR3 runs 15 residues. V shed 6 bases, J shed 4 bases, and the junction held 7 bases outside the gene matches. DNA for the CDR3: TGCGCCAGCAACCCAGGACAGGGGTTTAATGAAAAACTGTTTTTT. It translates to CASNPGQGFNEKLFF.

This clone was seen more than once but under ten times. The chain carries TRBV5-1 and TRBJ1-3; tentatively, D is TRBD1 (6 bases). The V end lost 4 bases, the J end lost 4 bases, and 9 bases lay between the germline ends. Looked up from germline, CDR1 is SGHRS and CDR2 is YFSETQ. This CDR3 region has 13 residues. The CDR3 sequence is CASSQDRGNTIYF. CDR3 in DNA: TGCGCCAGCAGCCAAGACAGGGGAAACACCATATATTTT.

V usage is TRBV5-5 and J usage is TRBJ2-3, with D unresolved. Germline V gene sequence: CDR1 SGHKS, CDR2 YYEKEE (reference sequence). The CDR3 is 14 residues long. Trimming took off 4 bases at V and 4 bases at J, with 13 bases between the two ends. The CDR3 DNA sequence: TGTGCCAGCAGCGTAGATAGTATCTCAGATACGCAGTATTTT. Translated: CASSVDSISDTQYF. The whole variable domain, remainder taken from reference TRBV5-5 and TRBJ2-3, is DAGVTQSPTHLIKTRGQQVTLRCSPISGHKSVSWYQQVLGQGPQFIFQYYEKEERGRGNFPDRFSARQFPNYSSELNVNALLLGDSALYLCASSVDSISDTQYFGPGTRLTVL.

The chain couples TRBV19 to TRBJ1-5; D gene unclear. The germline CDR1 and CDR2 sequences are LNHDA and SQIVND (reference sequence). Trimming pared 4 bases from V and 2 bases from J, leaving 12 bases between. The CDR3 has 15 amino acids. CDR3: CASSTYDAGNQPQHF. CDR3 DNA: TGTGCCAGTAGTACGTACGACGCAGGCAATCAGCCCCAGCATTTT.

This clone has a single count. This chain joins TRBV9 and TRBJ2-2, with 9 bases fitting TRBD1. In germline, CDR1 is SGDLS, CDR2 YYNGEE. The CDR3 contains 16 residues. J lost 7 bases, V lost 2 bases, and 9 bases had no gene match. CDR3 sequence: CASSVSGTGMIGELFF. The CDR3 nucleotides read TGTGCCAGCAGCGTGAGCGGGACAGGGATGATCGGGGAGCTGTTTTTT.

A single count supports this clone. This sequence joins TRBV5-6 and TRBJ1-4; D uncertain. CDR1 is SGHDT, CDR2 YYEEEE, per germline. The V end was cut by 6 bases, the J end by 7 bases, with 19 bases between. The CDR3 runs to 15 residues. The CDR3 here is CASTESNEEGEKLFF. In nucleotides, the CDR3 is TGTGCCAGCACGGAAAGTAACGAGGAAGGTGAAAAACTGTTTTTT.

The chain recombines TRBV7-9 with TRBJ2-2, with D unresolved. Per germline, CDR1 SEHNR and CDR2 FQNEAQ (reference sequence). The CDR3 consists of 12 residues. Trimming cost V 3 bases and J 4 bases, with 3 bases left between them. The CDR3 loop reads CASSLTTGELFF. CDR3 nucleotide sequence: TGTGCCAGCAGCTTGACCACCGGGGAGCTGTTTTTT.

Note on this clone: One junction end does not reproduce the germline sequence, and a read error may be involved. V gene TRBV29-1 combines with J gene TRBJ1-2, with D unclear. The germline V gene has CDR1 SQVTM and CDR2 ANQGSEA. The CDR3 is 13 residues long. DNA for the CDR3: TGCAGCGTGGAAGAACACTTTAACTATGGCTACACCTTC. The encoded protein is CSVEEHFNYGYTF. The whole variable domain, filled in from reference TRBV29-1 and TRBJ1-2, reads SAVISQKPSRDICQRGTSLTIQCQVDSQVTMMFWYRQQPGQSLTLIATANQGSEATYESGFVIDKFPISRPNLTFSTLTVSNMSPEDSSIYLCSVEEHFNYGYTFGSGTRLTVV.

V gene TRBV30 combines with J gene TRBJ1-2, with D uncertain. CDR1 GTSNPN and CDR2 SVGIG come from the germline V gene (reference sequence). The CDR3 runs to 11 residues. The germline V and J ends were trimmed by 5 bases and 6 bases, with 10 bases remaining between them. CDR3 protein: CAWGYGDGYTF. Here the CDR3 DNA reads TGTGCCTGGGGGTACGGGGATGGCTACACCTTC.

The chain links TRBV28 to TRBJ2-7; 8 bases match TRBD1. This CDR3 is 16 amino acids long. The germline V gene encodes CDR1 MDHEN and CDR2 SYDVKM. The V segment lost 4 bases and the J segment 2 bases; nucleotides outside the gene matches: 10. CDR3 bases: TGTGCCAGCAGTTCCAATCCTAGGACAGGGACCTACGAGCAGTACTTC. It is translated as CASSSNPRTGTYEQYF.

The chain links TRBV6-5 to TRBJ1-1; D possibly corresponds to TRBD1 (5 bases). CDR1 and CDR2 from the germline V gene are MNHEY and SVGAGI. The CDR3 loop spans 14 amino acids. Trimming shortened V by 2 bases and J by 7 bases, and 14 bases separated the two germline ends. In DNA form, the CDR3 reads TGTGCCAGCAGTTACCTCTCAGGGCTCAGTGAAGCTTTCTTT. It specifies CASSYLSGLSEAFF.

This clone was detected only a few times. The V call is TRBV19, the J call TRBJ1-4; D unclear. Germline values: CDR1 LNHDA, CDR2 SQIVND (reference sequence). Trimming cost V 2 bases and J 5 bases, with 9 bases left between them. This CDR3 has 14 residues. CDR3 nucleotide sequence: TGTGCCAGTAGTATAATGGGCCGGAATGAAAAACTGTTTTTT. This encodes CASSIMGRNEKLFF.

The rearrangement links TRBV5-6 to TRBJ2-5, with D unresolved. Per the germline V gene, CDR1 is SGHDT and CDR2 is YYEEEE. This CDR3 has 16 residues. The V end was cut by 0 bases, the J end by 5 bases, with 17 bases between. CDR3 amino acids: CASSLAGQTTLETQYF. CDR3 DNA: TGTGCCAGCAGCTTGGCCGGGCAGACGACGCTGGAGACCCAGTACTTC.

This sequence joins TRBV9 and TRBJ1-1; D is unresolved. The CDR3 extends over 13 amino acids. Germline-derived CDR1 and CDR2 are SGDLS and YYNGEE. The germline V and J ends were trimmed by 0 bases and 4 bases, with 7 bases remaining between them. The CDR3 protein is CASSVGSGTEAFF. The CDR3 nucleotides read TGTGCCAGCAGCGTAGGGAGTGGCACTGAAGCTTTCTTT.

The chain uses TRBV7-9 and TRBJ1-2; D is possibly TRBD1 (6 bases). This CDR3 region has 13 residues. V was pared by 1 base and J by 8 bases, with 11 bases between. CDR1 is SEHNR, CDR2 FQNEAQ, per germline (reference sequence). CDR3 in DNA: TGTGCCAGCAGCTTAGGGGGGACAAGAGGCTACACCTTC. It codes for CASSLGGTRGYTF.

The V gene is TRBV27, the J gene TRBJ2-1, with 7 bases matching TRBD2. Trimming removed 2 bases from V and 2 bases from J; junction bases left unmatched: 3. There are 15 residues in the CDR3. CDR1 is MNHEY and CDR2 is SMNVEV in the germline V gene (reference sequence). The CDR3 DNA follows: TGTGCCAGCAGTTTACAGGCGGGAGCCTACAATGAGCAGTTCTTC. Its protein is CASSLQAGAYNEQFF.

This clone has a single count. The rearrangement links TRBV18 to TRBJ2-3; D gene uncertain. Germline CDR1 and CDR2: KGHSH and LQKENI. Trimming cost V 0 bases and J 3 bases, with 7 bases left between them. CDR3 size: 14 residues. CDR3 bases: TGTGCCAGCTCACCACCCCCCGGGACAGATACGCAGTATTTT. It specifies CASSPPPGTDTQYF.

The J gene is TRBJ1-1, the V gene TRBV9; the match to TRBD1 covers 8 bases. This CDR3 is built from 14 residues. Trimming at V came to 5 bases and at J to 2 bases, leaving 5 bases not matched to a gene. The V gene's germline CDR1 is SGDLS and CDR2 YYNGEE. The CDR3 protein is CASRSQGGNTEAFF. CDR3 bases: TGTGCCAGCAGGTCACAGGGGGGCAACACTGAAGCTTTCTTT.

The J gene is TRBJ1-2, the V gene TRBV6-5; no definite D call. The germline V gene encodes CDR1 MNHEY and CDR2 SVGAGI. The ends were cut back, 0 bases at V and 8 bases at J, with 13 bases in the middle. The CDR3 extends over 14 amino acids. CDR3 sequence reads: CASSYSASGGGYTF. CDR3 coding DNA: TGTGCCAGCAGTTACTCGGCGAGCGGTGGGGGCTACACCTTC.

The CDR3 sequence: CASSRGGRDQTQYF. DNA of the CDR3: TGTGCCAGCAGCCGGGGCGGGAGGGATCAGACCCAGTACTTC. The chain is built from TRBV4-2 and TRBJ2-5; 9 nucleotides align to TRBD2. Per the germline V gene, CDR1 is LGHNA and CDR2 is YNFKEQ. The junction had 6 bases not matched to a gene; V was cut back by 4 bases and J by 6 bases. The CDR3 loop spans 14 amino acids.

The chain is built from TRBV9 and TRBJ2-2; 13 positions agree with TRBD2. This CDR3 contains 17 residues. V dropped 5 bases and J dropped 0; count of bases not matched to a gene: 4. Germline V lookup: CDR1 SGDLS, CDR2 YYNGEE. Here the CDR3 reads CASRATSGGTNTGELFF. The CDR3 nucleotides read TGTGCCAGCAGAGCGACTAGCGGGGGGACGAACACCGGGGAGCTGTTTTTT.

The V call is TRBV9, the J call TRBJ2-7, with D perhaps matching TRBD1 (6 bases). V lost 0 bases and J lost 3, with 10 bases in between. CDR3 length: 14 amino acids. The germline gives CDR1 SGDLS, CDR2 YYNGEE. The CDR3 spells CASSVAAGDYEQYF. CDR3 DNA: TGTGCCAGCAGCGTAGCTGCAGGGGACTACGAGCAGTACTTC. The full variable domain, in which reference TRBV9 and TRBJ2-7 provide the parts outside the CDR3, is DSGVTQTPKHLITATGQRVTLRCSPRSGDLSVYWYQQSLDQGLQFLIQYYNGEERAKGNILERFSAQQFPDLHSELNLSSLELGDSALYFCASSVAAGDYEQYFGPGTRLTVT.

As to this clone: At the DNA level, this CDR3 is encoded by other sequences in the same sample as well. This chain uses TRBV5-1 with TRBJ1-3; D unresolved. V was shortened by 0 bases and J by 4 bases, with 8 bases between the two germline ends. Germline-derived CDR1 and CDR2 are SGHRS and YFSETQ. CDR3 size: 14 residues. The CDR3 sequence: CASSLEGSGNTIYF. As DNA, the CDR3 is TGCGCCAGCAGCTTGGAGGGTTCAGGAAACACCATATATTTT. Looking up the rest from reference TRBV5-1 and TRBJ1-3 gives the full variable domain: KAGVTQTPRYLIKTRGQQVTLSCSPISGHRSVSWYQQTPGQGLQFLFEYFSETQRNKGNFPGRFSGRQFSNSRSEMNVSTLELGDSALYLCASSLEGSGNTIYFGEGSWLTVV.

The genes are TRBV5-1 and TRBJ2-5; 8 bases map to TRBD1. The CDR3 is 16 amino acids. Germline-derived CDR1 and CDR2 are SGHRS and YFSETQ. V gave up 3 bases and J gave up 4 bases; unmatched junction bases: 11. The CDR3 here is CASSWRPAGGIETQYF. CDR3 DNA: TGCGCCAGCAGCTGGAGGCCAGCAGGGGGCATAGAGACCCAGTACTTC.

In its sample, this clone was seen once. The chain's CDR3 is CASSPRDRLNGYTF. CDR3 bases: TGTGCCAGCAGTCCCCGGGACAGGCTAAATGGCTACACCTTC. The J gene is TRBJ1-2, the V gene TRBV6-5; 8 bases match TRBD1. Germline assignment: CDR1 MNHEY and CDR2 SVGAGI. V trimming: 5 bases; J trimming: 6 bases; junction bases outside the gene matches: 8. CDR3 length: 14 residues.

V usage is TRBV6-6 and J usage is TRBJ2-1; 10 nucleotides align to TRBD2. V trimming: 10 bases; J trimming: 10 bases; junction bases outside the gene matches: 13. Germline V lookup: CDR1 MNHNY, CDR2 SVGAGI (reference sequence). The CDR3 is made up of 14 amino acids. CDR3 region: CATRAGGPATEQFF. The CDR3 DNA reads TGTGCCACCAGAGCGGGAGGGCCCGCGACCGAGCAGTTCTTC.

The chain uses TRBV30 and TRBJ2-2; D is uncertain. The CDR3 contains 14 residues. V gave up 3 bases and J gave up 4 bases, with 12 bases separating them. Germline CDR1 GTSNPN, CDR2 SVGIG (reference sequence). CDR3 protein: CAWRKSRVTGELFF. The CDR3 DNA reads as TGTGCCTGGAGGAAGTCAAGGGTCACCGGGGAGCTGTTTTTT.

CDR3 sequence (DNA): TGTGCCAGTAGAGAGACAGGGCCGAATGAAAAACTGTTTTTT. This encodes CASRETGPNEKLFF. This chain connects TRBV19 to TRBJ1-4, with 7 nucleotides matching TRBD1. With 6 bases clipped from V and 5 bases from J, the junction kept 6 bases outside the gene matches. In germline, CDR1 is LNHDA, CDR2 SQIVND (reference sequence). The CDR3 totals 14 residues.